Below, one T cell receptor beta chain is given with its context. What it binds is unknown. This PCR relied on a set of 60 Vbeta primers and 13 Jbeta primers. Here immunoSEQ multiplex PCR was the method, and the copy in TCRdb shows in-frame clones only, minus some. The sample consists of about 170,000 clones, about four fifths of them appearing once. This CDR3 spans 13 amino acids. Germline V gene sequence: CDR1 MDHEN, CDR2 SYDVKM. V dropped 3 bases and J dropped 5 bases, with 10 bases sitting between them. The entry originates in a study of cytomegalovirus exposure and HLA in healthy donors. Findings and caveats of the study: It was likely that a cluster of highly shared sequence variants was a sequencing artifact.

The sequenced sample was PBMCs. V gene TRBV28 combines with J gene TRBJ1-1; D is possibly TRBD1 (6 bases). The clonotype originates from a woman aged 18-30 years in good health and CMV-seronegative. The CDR3 region is CASSLAQGTEAFF. In nucleotides, the CDR3 is TGTGCCAGCAGTTTGGCCCAGGGGACTGAAGCTTTCTTT.